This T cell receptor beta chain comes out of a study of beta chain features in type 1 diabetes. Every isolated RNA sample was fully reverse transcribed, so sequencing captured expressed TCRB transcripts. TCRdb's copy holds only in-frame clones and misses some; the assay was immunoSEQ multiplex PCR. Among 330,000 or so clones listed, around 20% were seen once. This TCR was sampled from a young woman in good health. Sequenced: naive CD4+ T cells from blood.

CDR3 residues: CAISVQGAKNEQFF. In nucleotides, the CDR3 is TGTGCCATCAGCGTACAGGGGGCGAAAAATGAGCAGTTCTTC. The rearrangement joins TRBV10-3 to TRBJ2-1, with TRBD1 identical over 9 bases. The ends lost 6 bases at V and 7 bases at J; junction bases unmatched: 7. The CDR3 sequence is 14 residues long. Germline V gives CDR1 ENHRY, CDR2 SYGVKD.